These 15 T cell receptor beta chains originate from one sample sequenced in a study of blood T cell repertoires in COVID-19. Sequencing used immunoSEQ multiplex PCR; TCRdb keeps in-frame clones, though not all of them. The sample lists under 150,000 clones, roughly 84% occurring once. Sequencing was performed on peripheral blood. The receptors come from a human donor in a cohort sampled during active COVID-19.

This clone was counted a few times. The rearrangement joins TRBV4-3 to TRBJ1-1, with a weak D call TRBD1 (6 bases). Per germline, CDR1 LGHNA and CDR2 YSLEER. The CDR3 extends over 14 amino acids. V was trimmed by 1 base and J by 5 bases, leaving 11 bases between them. This chain's CDR3 is CASSQVGGQTEAFF. The CDR3 nucleotides read TGCGCCAGCAGCCAAGTGGGGGGGCAGACTGAAGCTTTCTTT.

The chain employs TRBV11-3 and TRBJ1-1; 8 bases are shared with TRBD1. Germline CDR1 is SGHNT and CDR2 is YENEEA. Trimming took 1 base from V and 2 from J; bases not matched to a gene: 3. This CDR3 has 15 residues. The CDR3 DNA sequence: TGTGCCAGCAGCTTAGTCGACAGGGGCAACACTGAAGCTTTCTTT. This codes for CASSLVDRGNTEAFF.

The chain recombines TRBV5-4 with TRBJ1-5, with TRBD1 matching 9 bases. This CDR3 contains 13 residues. With 4 bases clipped from V and 6 bases from J, the junction kept 2 bases outside the gene matches. CDR1 and CDR2 from the germline V gene are SGHNT and YYREEE (reference sequence). CDR3 protein: CASSRDRAQPQHF. CDR3 nucleotide sequence: TGTGCCAGCAGCAGGGACAGGGCTCAGCCCCAGCATTTT.

This clone was detected only a few times. The genes are TRBV5-1 and TRBJ2-1; 7 positions match TRBD1. V gave up 3 bases and J gave up 3 bases; unmatched junction bases: 6. Germline V gene data show CDR1 as SGHRS and CDR2 as YFSETQ. This CDR3 region has 15 residues. The CDR3 reads CASSSRQGHYNEQFF. The CDR3 nucleotides are TGCGCCAGCAGCTCACGACAGGGTCACTACAATGAGCAGTTCTTC.

The V call is TRBV6-2 or TRBV6-3, the J call TRBJ1-2, with D hard to call. The germline CDR1 and CDR2 sequences are MNHEY and SVGEGT. CDR3 size: 15 residues. V was clipped by 4 bases and J by 4 bases, with 16 bases between them. The CDR3: CASSSPKSPRYGYTF. The CDR3 bases are TGTGCCAGCAGTTCCCCCAAGAGCCCGCGCTATGGCTACACCTTC.

This clone has more than one count but fewer than ten. This chain uses TRBV7-2 with TRBJ2-1, with D tentatively TRBD1 (6 bases). The germline V and J ends were trimmed by 5 bases and 7 bases, with 9 bases remaining between them. CDR1 and CDR2 (germline): SGHTA, FQGNSA. CDR3 length: 12 residues. The CDR3 here is CASSPDRNEQFF. CDR3 nucleotides: TGTGCCAGCAGCCCTGACAGGAATGAGCAGTTCTTC. Full variable domain (missing parts from reference TRBV7-2 and TRBJ2-1): GAGVSQSPSNKVTEKGKDVELRCDPISGHTALYWYRQSLGQGLEFLIYFQGNSAPDKSGLPSDRFSAERTGGSVSTLTIQRTQQEDSAVYLCASSPDRNEQFFGPGTRLTVL.

This rearrangement joins TRBV19 to TRBJ1-2, with D hard to call. Trimming cost V 4 bases and J 8 bases, with 17 bases left between them. Germline CDR1 LNHDA, CDR2 SQIVND (reference sequence). This CDR3 region has 14 residues. The CDR3 DNA sequence: TGTGCCAGTAGTAATGACGGAGGCTTTTTGGGCTACACCTTC. This encodes CASSNDGGFLGYTF.

The chain employs TRBV7-2 and TRBJ2-7; D is undetermined. Per germline, CDR1 SGHTA and CDR2 FQGNSA. V lost 0 bases, J lost 9 bases, and 9 bases lay in between. This CDR3 has 12 amino acids. DNA of the CDR3: TGTGCCAGCAGCTTAGCCCCCCCCGGGCAGTACTTC. It yields the protein CASSLAPPGQYF.

The chain recombines TRBV5-8 with TRBJ1-6; 10 positions match TRBD1. J lost 5 bases, V lost 2 bases, and 7 bases had no gene match. Germline V gene sequence: CDR1 SGHTS, CDR2 YDEGEE. CDR3 length: 17 amino acids. The DNA for the CDR3 is TGTGCCAGCAGCTTACGGGACAGGGGTCCTCATAATTCACCCCTCCACTTT. It specifies CASSLRDRGPHNSPLHF.

This chain connects TRBV15 to TRBJ1-5, with unresolved D. Trimming left V 2 bases short and J 0 bases short, with 17 bases between. There are 18 residues in the CDR3. Per the germline V gene, CDR1 is LNHNV and CDR2 is YYDKDF (reference sequence). The CDR3, as DNA: TGTGCCACCAGCAGAACGGGAGATGCGGCATATAGCAATCAGCCCCAGCATTTT. It yields the protein CATSRTGDAAYSNQPQHF.

The chain recombines TRBV11-2 with TRBJ2-5; 8 positions match TRBD2. Trimming took 5 bases from V and 3 from J; bases not matched to a gene: 8. Germline V gene lookup returns CDR1 SGHAT and CDR2 FQNNGV. The CDR3 has 15 residues. The CDR3 coding sequence is TGTGCCAGCAGCCCCTTAGGCGGGGGGAAAGAGACCCAGTACTTC. It yields the protein CASSPLGGGKETQYF.

V gene TRBV5-1 combines with J gene TRBJ2-3; 10 bases match TRBD1. Germline values: CDR1 SGHRS, CDR2 YFSETQ. J lost 1 base, V lost 4 bases, and 3 bases had no gene match. There are 15 residues in the CDR3. For the CDR3, the DNA is TGCGCCAGCAGCATCGGACAGGGGGGCACAGATACGCAGTATTTT. Translating gives CASSIGQGGTDTQYF. Combining the CDR3 with reference TRBV5-1 and TRBJ2-3 gives the whole variable domain KAGVTQTPRYLIKTRGQQVTLSCSPISGHRSVSWYQQTPGQGLQFLFEYFSETQRNKGNFPGRFSGRQFSNSRSEMNVSTLELGDSALYLCASSIGQGGTDTQYFGPGTRLTVL.

The chain links TRBV11-3 to TRBJ2-2, with unresolved D. This CDR3 spans 13 amino acids. V gave up 4 bases and J gave up 5 bases, with 8 bases separating them. CDR1 and CDR2 from the germline V gene are SGHNT and YENEEA. The CDR3 loop reads CASSSRETGELFF. CDR3 DNA sequence: TGTGCCAGCAGCTCCCGTGAGACCGGGGAGCTGTTTTTT.

The chain joins TRBV15 to TRBJ2-7; a weak D match, TRBD2 (5 bases). V gave up 1 base and J gave up 4 bases, with 5 bases separating them. Germline V gives CDR1 LNHNV, CDR2 YYDKDF (reference sequence). The CDR3 length is 12 residues. The CDR3 reads CATSRGGYEQYF. The CDR3 coding sequence is TGTGCCACCAGCAGAGGCGGGTACGAGCAGTACTTC.

The chain joins TRBV19 to TRBJ2-5; TRBD1 matches at 7 bases. The length of the CDR3 is 15 residues. The V gene's germline CDR1 is LNHDA and CDR2 SQIVND (reference sequence). The V segment lost 3 bases and the J segment 4 bases; nucleotides outside the gene matches: 8. CDR3 nucleotide sequence: TGTGCCAGTAGTATGGCAGGGGGAGTGGGAGAGACCCAGTACTTC. It translates to CASSMAGGVGETQYF.